Described below is a single T cell receptor beta chain sequence and its context. CDR3 length: 16 residues. Germline V gives CDR1 LNHNV, CDR2 YYDKDF (reference sequence). The V end lost 0 bases, the J end lost 2 bases, and 14 bases lay between the germline ends. Authors' methods: Scientists estimated how many nucleated cells there were by amplifying reference gene primers. Assay used: immunoSEQ multiplex PCR; TCRdb lists only in-frame clones, some missing. V and J calls and clone size come straight from that table; D and trimming were deduced from the DNA. The sample shows around 30,000 clones, roughly 90% of them seen only once. The sample comes from a study of blood T cell repertoires in COVID-19. Overall study context: Researchers got acute and convalescent COVID-19 samples from the United States, Italy and Spain. T cells, B-cell-depleted T cells, or PBMCs provided the cDNA or gDNA that served as material.

The sequence came from a man between 45 and 60 years old with active or convalescent COVID-19. Sequencing input: peripheral blood. The V gene is TRBV15, the J gene TRBJ2-7; a possible D gene is TRBD2 (6 bases). This CDR3 is CATSRDRGSGAYEQYF. Here the CDR3 DNA reads TGTGCCACCAGCAGAGATCGGGGGTCTGGAGCCTACGAGCAGTACTTC.